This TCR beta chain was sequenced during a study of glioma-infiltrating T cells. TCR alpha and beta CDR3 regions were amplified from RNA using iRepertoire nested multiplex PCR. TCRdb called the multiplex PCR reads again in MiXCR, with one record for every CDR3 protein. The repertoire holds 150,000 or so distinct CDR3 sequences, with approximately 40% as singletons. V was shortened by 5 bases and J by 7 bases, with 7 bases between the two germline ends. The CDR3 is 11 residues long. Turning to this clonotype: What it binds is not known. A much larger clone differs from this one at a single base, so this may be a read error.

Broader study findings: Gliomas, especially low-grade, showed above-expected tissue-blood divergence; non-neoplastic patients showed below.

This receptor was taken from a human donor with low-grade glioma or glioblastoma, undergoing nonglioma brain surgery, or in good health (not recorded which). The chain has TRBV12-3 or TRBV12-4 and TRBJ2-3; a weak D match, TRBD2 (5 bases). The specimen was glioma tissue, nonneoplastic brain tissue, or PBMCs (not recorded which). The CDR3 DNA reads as TGTGCCAGCAGTCCGGGGAATACGCAGTATTTT. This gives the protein CASSPGNTQYF.